These 2 T cell receptor beta chains share one sample of origin, sequenced in a study of T cells in Graves' hyperthyroidism and ophthalmopathy (dated by TCRdb to between 2018 and 2021). The library relied on multiplex PCR. Reads for this sample came from an Illumina HiSeq 2000. Amplification of TCR beta CDR3 regions was carried out from RNA transcripts. The TCR CDR3 was subjected to a first round of RT-PCR using the HTBI primer set and the Qiagen OneStep RT-PCR kit. TCRdb handled the public reads itself, with Q25 trimming in fastp and clone calling in MiXCR, and kept productive beta chains. Each CDR3 protein gets just one entry, which takes the most common genes and DNA from the rows behind it. This sample has about 520,000 distinct CDR3 sequences in its table, and about 20% of those were observed once. In total, the top ten clones hold roughly 29% of the sample. The source material was blood. The receptor source for this set is a man younger than 30 with Graves' hyperthyroidism.

This chain uses TRBV28 with TRBJ2-2, with TRBD1 matching over 7 bases. V was clipped by 2 bases and J by 4 bases; unmatched bases: 7. CDR1 and CDR2 (germline): MDHEN, SYDVKM. CDR3 length equals 16 residues. CDR3 DNA sequence: TGTGCCAGCAGTTTAGCCGGACAGGCCTCCACCGGGGAGCTGTTTTTT. Its translation: CASSLAGQASTGELFF.

This clonotype was seen repeatedly, ten times or more. The chain joins TRBV9 to TRBJ2-7; perhaps TRBD1 as D (6 bases). The CDR3 runs 14 residues. Germline V CDR1 and CDR2: SGDLS, YYNGEE. The V gene lost 0 bases and the J gene lost 7 bases, with 14 bases spanning the gap. The CDR3 is CASSVGSAGDEQYF. The DNA for the CDR3 is TGTGCCAGCAGCGTAGGATCGGCAGGGGATGAGCAGTACTTC.